Below, 21 T cell receptor beta chains from the same sample are listed, as sequenced in a study of blood T cell repertoires in COVID-19. Clones were sequenced by immunoSEQ multiplex PCR, and TCRdb holds only the in-frame ones, with some missing. The table includes a few hundred thousand clones, around 87% detected once. The specimen sequenced was peripheral blood. The receptors derive from a woman aged 55-69 years with COVID-19, enrolled during active disease.

This chain connects TRBV6-5 to TRBJ1-1, with D unclear. There are 15 residues in the CDR3. Trimming took 5 bases from V and 1 from J, leaving 14 bases between them. CDR1 is MNHEY, CDR2 SVGAGI, per germline. The chain's CDR3 is CASSRLQDPNTEAFF. The DNA of the CDR3 is TGTGCCAGCAGTCGACTCCAAGACCCGAACACTGAAGCTTTCTTT.

The CDR3 region has the DNA TGTGCCAGCAGCCAAAGACAGGGAGGGCCCCAGCATTTT. This sequence encodes CASSQRQGGPQHF. This sequence joins TRBV3-1 (or the pseudogene TRBV3-2) and TRBJ1-5; TRBD1 aligns across 7 bases. The V and J ends lost 2 bases and 9 bases, in that order; junction bases with no gene match: 4. Germline-derived CDR1 and CDR2 are LGHDT and YNNKEL (reference sequence). The CDR3 covers 13 residues.

V usage is TRBV29-1 and J usage is TRBJ2-7; TRBD1 matches at 10 bases. Germline CDR1 SQVTM, CDR2 ANQGSEA. V dropped 6 bases and J dropped 3; count of bases not matched to a gene: 2. The CDR3 contains 12 residues. In DNA, the CDR3 is TGCAGCGTGTGGGACAGGGGCTACGAGCAGTACTTC. Amino acids: CSVWDRGYEQYF.

In its sample, this clone was seen once. The chain is built from TRBV29-1 and TRBJ1-2, with TRBD1 matching 10 bases. V shed 7 bases and J 3 bases; nucleotides not matched to a gene: 11. The CDR3 length is 15 residues. CDR1 is SQVTM, CDR2 ANQGSEA, per germline. CDR3 sequence reads: CSASNRGTGDYGYTF. The CDR3 nucleotides read TGCAGCGCTTCCAATCGCGGGACAGGGGACTATGGCTACACCTTC.

V usage is TRBV6-5 and J usage is TRBJ1-2; TRBD1 agrees at 7 bases. With 2 bases clipped from V and 12 bases from J, the junction kept 9 bases outside the gene matches. The germline V gene has CDR1 MNHEY and CDR2 SVGAGI. The length of the CDR3 is 13 residues. The CDR3 protein is CASSYGPDRSNTF. The DNA for the CDR3 is TGTGCCAGCAGTTACGGACCGGACAGGTCAAACACCTTC.

The gene calls are TRBV19 and TRBJ2-1, with 8 positions matching TRBD1. V shed 5 bases and J 1 base; nucleotides not matched to a gene: 4. This CDR3 has 15 amino acids. The germline gives CDR1 LNHDA, CDR2 SQIVND (reference sequence). The CDR3 loop reads CASSLGTGSYNEQFF. The CDR3 nucleotides are TGTGCCAGTAGTCTGGGGACAGGTTCCTACAATGAGCAGTTCTTC.

Only one count was recorded for this clone. The chain has TRBV5-8 and TRBJ2-3; 10 bases match TRBD2. The CDR3 spans 18 residues. The germline gives CDR1 SGHTS, CDR2 YDEGEE. The V gene end was trimmed by 0 bases and the J gene end by 0 bases; junction bases not matched to a gene: 7. The CDR3 sequence: CASSLGITSGISTDTQYF. The CDR3 DNA sequence: TGTGCCAGCAGCTTGGGTATTACTAGCGGGATTAGCACAGATACGCAGTATTTT.

V and J are TRBV7-2 and TRBJ1-1; 10 positions agree with TRBD1. The ends lost 5 bases at V and 4 bases at J; junction bases unmatched: 13. This CDR3 is built from 17 residues. Per germline, CDR1 SGHTA and CDR2 FQGNSA. CDR3 region: CASSQLRQGARGTEAFF. The CDR3 DNA is TGTGCCAGCAGCCAACTTAGACAGGGGGCACGGGGCACTGAAGCTTTCTTT.

This chain links TRBV7-2 with TRBJ2-2; no clear D gene. Germline V gene data show CDR1 as SGHTA and CDR2 as FQGNSA. Trimming pared 0 bases from V and 2 bases from J, leaving 10 bases between. The CDR3 length is 16 residues. The CDR3 DNA sequence: TGTGCCAGCAGCTTAGCGTCCCCCATTAACACCGGGGAGCTGTTTTTT. Amino acids: CASSLASPINTGELFF.

Written as DNA, the CDR3 is TGTGCCAGCGGAAGCGGGGGGGCCTATGGCACAGATACGCAGTATTTT. Translating gives CASGSGGAYGTDTQYF. This chain joins TRBV7-3 and TRBJ2-3, with 10 bases lining up with TRBD2. The germline V gene encodes CDR1 SGHTA and CDR2 FQGTGA. V gave up 8 bases and J gave up 1 base; unmatched junction bases: 9. The CDR3 consists of 16 residues.

The chain has TRBV2 and TRBJ1-1; 8 bases map to TRBD1. CDR3 length: 13 amino acids. V shed 11 bases, J shed 5 bases, and the junction held 10 bases outside the gene matches. Germline CDR1 and CDR2: SNHLY and FYNNEI. CDR3 sequence (DNA): TGTGCCTCATCTACCCAGGGGGCGACTGAAGCTTTCTTT. Protein product: CASSTQGATEAFF.

This clone appeared a few times. The chain employs TRBV9 and TRBJ2-1; possible D gene TRBD1, 5 bases. The CDR3 is 15 amino acids. Trimming removed 0 bases at V and 4 bases at J, with 11 bases between. Germline V CDR1 and CDR2: SGDLS, YYNGEE. The CDR3 nucleotides read TGTGCCAGCAGCGTAGGGGGCAGTACTTACAATGAGCAGTTCTTC. The encoded protein is CASSVGGSTYNEQFF.

The rearrangement uses TRBV6-5 and TRBJ1-6; the D is unclear. The CDR3 extends over 16 amino acids. Trimming took off 2 bases at V and 6 bases at J, with 14 bases between the two ends. Germline values: CDR1 MNHEY, CDR2 SVGAGI. CDR3 nucleotides: TGTGCCAGCAGTTACAGAACGGGAGCAAGTAATTCACCCCTCCACTTT. This translates into CASSYRTGASNSPLHF.

The CDR3 spells CASRARQTVNTEAFF. The DNA for the CDR3 is TGTGCCAGCAGGGCCCGACAGACGGTGAACACTGAAGCTTTCTTT. The chain links TRBV6-5 to TRBJ1-1, with D possibly being TRBD1 (5 bases). Per the germline V gene, CDR1 is MNHEY and CDR2 is SVGAGI. Trimming took off 6 bases at V and 0 bases at J, with 14 bases between the two ends. The CDR3 is 15 amino acids.

The V and J genes are TRBV27 and TRBJ1-2; D is undetermined. The CDR3 is made up of 14 amino acids. CDR1 and CDR2 (germline): MNHEY, SMNVEV (reference sequence). Trimming cost V 0 bases and J 3 bases, with 8 bases left between them. This CDR3 is CASSLSARDYGYTF. For the CDR3, the DNA is TGTGCCAGCAGTTTATCGGCGAGGGACTATGGCTACACCTTC.

J is TRBJ1-1 and V is TRBV27; D is possibly TRBD1 (6 bases). Germline-derived CDR1 and CDR2 are MNHEY and SMNVEV (reference sequence). Trimming removed 2 bases at V and 5 bases at J, with 12 bases between. This CDR3 comprises 14 residues. The CDR3 loop is CASSLERGQTEAFF. The CDR3 nucleotides are TGTGCCAGCAGTTTAGAGCGGGGGCAAACTGAAGCTTTCTTT.

The chain carries TRBV6-2 or TRBV6-3 and TRBJ1-4; no definite D call. CDR3 size: 12 residues. Germline lookup yields CDR1 MNHEY and CDR2 SVGEGT. Trimming removed 5 bases from V and 8 bases from J, with 9 bases in between. CDR3 residues: CASSQLQEKLFF. In DNA, the CDR3 is TGTGCCAGCAGTCAATTACAGGAAAAACTGTTTTTT.

The V and J genes are TRBV5-1 and TRBJ1-5, with D tentatively TRBD1 (5 bases). The CDR3 totals 13 residues. V was pared by 3 bases and J by 5 bases, with 9 bases between. Germline V lookup: CDR1 SGHRS, CDR2 YFSETQ. The CDR3 DNA is TGCGCCAGCAGCTACGGGGGGGATCAGCCCCAGCATTTT. It yields the protein CASSYGGDQPQHF.

V is TRBV5-8 and J is TRBJ2-3; 13 bases align to TRBD2. This CDR3 is 17 amino acids long. CDR1 is SGHTS and CDR2 is YDEGEE in the germline V gene. The V and J ends lost 4 bases and 2 bases, in that order; junction bases with no gene match: 7. For the CDR3, the DNA is TGTGCCAGCAGCCGGGGACTAGCGGGGATGAACACAGATACGCAGTATTTT. It specifies CASSRGLAGMNTDTQYF.

For the CDR3, the DNA is TGTGCCAGTAGTATTCAGAATCAGCCCCAGCATTTT. Protein product: CASSIQNQPQHF. The chain joins TRBV19 to TRBJ1-5; D is unclear. Trimming took 3 bases from V and 4 from J, leaving 4 bases between them. The CDR3 is 12 amino acids. CDR1 LNHDA and CDR2 SQIVND come from the germline V gene (reference sequence). Using reference TRBV19 and TRBJ1-5 for the parts outside the CDR3, the full variable domain is DGGITQSPKYLFRKEGQNVTLSCEQNLNHDAMYWYRQDPGQGLRLIYYSQIVNDFQKGDIAEGYSVSREKKESFPLTVTSAQKNPTAFYLCASSIQNQPQHFGDGTRLSIL.

V and J are TRBV19 and TRBJ2-1; D may be TRBD2 (5 bases). Trimming removed 8 bases from V and 8 bases from J, with 25 bases in between. The CDR3 is 16 residues long. Germline loops: CDR1 LNHDA, CDR2 SQIVND (reference sequence). CDR3 residues: CASRITDAQGGDEQFF. CDR3 DNA sequence: TGTGCCAGTCGAATAACCGACGCCCAAGGAGGCGATGAGCAGTTCTTC.